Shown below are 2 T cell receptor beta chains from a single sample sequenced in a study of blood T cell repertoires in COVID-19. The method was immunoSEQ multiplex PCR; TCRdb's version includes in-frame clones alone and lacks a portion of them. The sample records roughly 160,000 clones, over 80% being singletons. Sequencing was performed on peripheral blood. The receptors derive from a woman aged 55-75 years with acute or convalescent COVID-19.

The CDR3 coding sequence is TGTGCCATCAGTCCCGGAGTAGGGGGGGAGGGAGGCAATCAGCCCCAGCATTTT. It yields the protein CAISPGVGGEGGNQPQHF. The chain has TRBV10-3 and TRBJ1-5; perhaps TRBD1 as D (6 bases). V lost 5 bases to trimming and J lost 2 bases, with 22 bases between them. The CDR3 is made up of 18 amino acids. CDR1 and CDR2 (germline): ENHRY, SYGVKD.

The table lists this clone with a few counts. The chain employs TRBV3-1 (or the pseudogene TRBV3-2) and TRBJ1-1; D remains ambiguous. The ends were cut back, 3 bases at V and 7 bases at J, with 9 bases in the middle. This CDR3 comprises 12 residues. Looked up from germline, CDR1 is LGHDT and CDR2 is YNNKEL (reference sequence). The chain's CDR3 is CASSHGSLEAFF. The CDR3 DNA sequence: TGTGCCAGCAGCCATGGGAGCCTTGAAGCTTTCTTT.